The sequence of this TCR beta chain was determined in a study of blood T cell repertoires in COVID-19. Across the whole study: T cells, B-cell-depleted T cells, or PBMCs supplied cDNA or gDNA.

Repertoires were generated with immunoSEQ multiplex PCR, while TCRdb's copy carries only in-frame clones and drops some. The sample shows about 180,000 clones, about 89% of them seen only once. The CDR3 totals 13 residues. Germline CDR1 reads SGHDT; CDR2 reads YYEEEE. V gave up 0 bases and J gave up 3 bases, with 6 bases separating them. This chain uses TRBV5-6 with TRBJ1-1; D is undetermined. The material sequenced was peripheral blood. The source of this sequence is a man younger than 35 who had recovered from COVID-19. The CDR3 loop reads CASSLGQDTEAFF. The CDR3 nucleotides read TGTGCCAGCAGCTTGGGACAAGACACTGAAGCTTTCTTT.